The 10 T cell receptor beta chains presented below share a single source sample, sequenced in a study of T-cell memory formation after mild COVID-19. Each CDR3 protein is one row after TCRdb ran MiXCR on the 5' RACE reads. The data show fewer than 600,000 distinct CDR3 sequences, about 20% seen once. Sequenced material: PBMCs or a T cell subset sorted from them (not recorded which). Receptor source: an adult woman who had mild COVID-19 (a few samples of this study predate the infection). Cell type and time point are not known.

This clonotype was seen ten or more times. The chain links TRBV5-4 to TRBJ2-1; 11 bases map to TRBD2. The germline gives CDR1 SGHNT, CDR2 YYREEE (reference sequence). This CDR3 spans 16 amino acids. The J segment lost 3 bases and the V segment lost 4 bases, leaving 6 bases of the junction unmatched. The CDR3 nucleotides are TGTGCCAGCAGCCACCGACTAGCGGGGATCTACAATGAGCAGTTCTTC. Protein product: CASSHRLAGIYNEQFF.

This chain joins TRBV14 and TRBJ1-2; possible D gene TRBD1, 5 bases. The CDR3 has 14 residues. Trimming left V 0 bases short and J 3 bases short, with 8 bases between. Germline V gene lookup returns CDR1 SGHDN and CDR2 FVKESK. The CDR3 spells CASSQEGPYYGYTF. The CDR3 DNA is TGTGCCAGCAGCCAAGAGGGACCTTACTATGGCTACACCTTC.

This clonotype showed up many times. V and J are TRBV7-3 and TRBJ1-1; weak D call: TRBD1 (6 bases). This CDR3 comprises 14 residues. Trimming took off 6 bases at V and 2 bases at J, with 13 bases between the two ends. Per germline, CDR1 SGHTA and CDR2 FQGTGA. CDR3 in amino acids: CASSLTGGNTEAFF. In DNA, the CDR3 is TGTGCCAGCAGTTTGACAGGCGGCAACACTGAAGCTTTCTTT.

The genes are TRBV19 and TRBJ1-4; D perhaps matches TRBD1 (6 bases). V dropped 4 bases and J dropped 7 bases, with 10 bases sitting between them. The CDR3 runs 13 residues. Germline CDR1 LNHDA, CDR2 SQIVND (reference sequence). CDR3 coding DNA: TGTGCCAGTAGTAAACAGGGAGGTGAAAAACTGTTTTTT. This sequence encodes CASSKQGGEKLFF.

The J gene is TRBJ2-3, the V gene TRBV10-2, with 9 bases lining up with TRBD1. The V gene's germline CDR1 is WSHSY and CDR2 SAAADI. The junction had 9 bases not matched to a gene; V was cut back by 5 bases and J by 3 bases. The CDR3 runs to 16 residues. CDR3 sequence: CASSPTGTGRTDTQYF. The CDR3 nucleotides are TGCGCCAGCAGTCCCACCGGGACAGGGAGGACAGATACGCAGTATTTT.

The rearrangement links TRBV5-4 to TRBJ2-3, with D hard to call. Between the trimmed V and J ends, which lost 2 bases and 0 bases, there was a span of 10 bases. CDR3 length: 15 amino acids. CDR1 SGHNT and CDR2 YYREEE come from the germline V gene (reference sequence). In DNA form, the CDR3 reads TGTGCCAGCAGCTTCATAACGACTAGCACAGATACGCAGTATTTT. Encoded protein: CASSFITTSTDTQYF.

This clonotype was counted between two and nine times. The rearrangement uses TRBV5-4 and TRBJ2-3, with a possible D match to TRBD2 (7 bases). In germline, CDR1 is SGHNT, CDR2 YYREEE (reference sequence). This CDR3 is 14 amino acids long. V was trimmed by 4 bases and J by 5 bases, leaving 14 bases between them. The CDR3 spells CASSIHREGDTQYF. The CDR3 DNA is TGTGCCAGCAGCATACACAGGGAGGGAGATACGCAGTATTTT.

This clonotype was counted a few times. The chain employs TRBV6-6 and TRBJ1-5; 7 nucleotides line up with TRBD1. Per germline, CDR1 MNHNY and CDR2 SVGAGI (reference sequence). The CDR3 loop spans 14 amino acids. The V gene end was trimmed by 2 bases and the J gene end by 9 bases; junction bases not matched to a gene: 7. The CDR3 reads CASSYVGGGSPQHF. The CDR3 DNA follows: TGTGCCAGCAGTTACGTCGGAGGGGGCTCGCCCCAGCATTTT.

This clonotype was observed a handful of times. The chain combines TRBV5-1 with TRBJ2-1; TRBD2 might be the D (5 bases). The CDR3 has 17 amino acids. Germline V gene lookup returns CDR1 SGHRS and CDR2 YFSETQ. V was pared by 0 bases and J by 4 bases, with 17 bases between. CDR3 nucleotides: TGCGCCAGCAGCTTGGCCGTAACAGCGGAGTTTTACAATGAGCAGTTCTTC. Translation: CASSLAVTAEFYNEQFF.

The rearrangement uses TRBV20-1 and TRBJ2-2; D ambiguous. The CDR3 runs to 12 residues. V shed 7 bases and J shed 4 bases, with 10 bases lying between them. Germline V gene lookup returns CDR1 DFQATT and CDR2 SNEGSKA (reference sequence). The CDR3 loop is CSVGSPTGELFF. As DNA, the CDR3 is TGCAGTGTCGGGTCTCCCACCGGGGAGCTGTTTTTT.